These 20 T cell receptor beta chains originate from one sample sequenced in a study of blood T cell repertoires in COVID-19. Here immunoSEQ multiplex PCR was the method, and the copy in TCRdb shows in-frame clones only, minus some. Of roughly 280,000 clones listed, 80% to 90% are singletons. What was sequenced was peripheral blood. The source is a man in his sixties with acute or convalescent COVID-19.

The V gene is TRBV3-1 (or the pseudogene TRBV3-2), the J gene TRBJ2-1; 13 positions agree with TRBD2. V shed 4 bases and J 10 bases; nucleotides not matched to a gene: 7. The CDR3 contains 15 residues. Per the germline V gene, CDR1 is LGHDT and CDR2 is YNNKEL (reference sequence). The CDR3 sequence: CASSPGLAGTGEQFF. CDR3 sequence (DNA): TGTGCCAGCAGCCCGGGACTAGCGGGAACCGGGGAGCAGTTCTTC.

The gene calls are TRBV30 and TRBJ1-1, with D possibly being TRBD1 (6 bases). Between the trimmed V and J ends, which lost 3 bases and 4 bases, there was a span of 12 bases. The length of the CDR3 is 13 residues. Germline V lookup: CDR1 GTSNPN, CDR2 SVGIG (reference sequence). The CDR3 nucleotides read TGTGCCTGGAGCGCAACAGGGTCCACTGAAGCTTTCTTT. Translating gives CAWSATGSTEAFF. The whole variable domain, filled in from reference TRBV30 and TRBJ1-1, reads SQTIHQWPATLVQPVGSPLSLECTVEGTSNPNLYWYRQAAGRGLQLLFYSVGIGQISSEVPQNLSASRPQDRQFILSSKKLLLSDSGFYLCAWSATGSTEAFFGQGTRLTVV.

The chain uses TRBV6-5 and TRBJ2-6; D is uncertain. The CDR3 is 13 amino acids. Germline CDR1 is MNHEY and CDR2 is SVGAGI. Trimming cost V 5 bases and J 2 bases, with 4 bases left between them. The CDR3 sequence is CASSLPGANVLTF. CDR3 nucleotides: TGTGCCAGCAGTCTCCCTGGGGCCAACGTCCTGACTTTC.

This chain connects TRBV5-1 to TRBJ2-5, with D unresolved. Trimming removed 2 bases at V and 0 bases at J, with 5 bases between. This CDR3 comprises 13 residues. The germline V gene has CDR1 SGHRS and CDR2 YFSETQ. The CDR3 here is CASSFLHQETQYF. The CDR3 DNA reads as TGCGCCAGCAGCTTCCTACACCAAGAGACCCAGTACTTC.

V gene TRBV6-5 combines with J gene TRBJ2-5; D may be TRBD2 (6 bases). CDR1 is MNHEY and CDR2 is SVGAGI in the germline V gene. The V gene lost 5 bases and the J gene lost 0 bases, with 7 bases spanning the gap. The CDR3 length is 13 residues. As DNA, the CDR3 is TGTGCCAGCAGTCGGGGGTACCAAGAGACCCAGTACTTC. It codes for CASSRGYQETQYF.

The V call is TRBV9, the J call TRBJ2-5, with D possibly TRBD2 on 7 matching bases. Trimming stripped 0 bases from V and 3 bases from J, with 15 bases between. CDR3 length: 16 amino acids. The V gene's germline CDR1 is SGDLS and CDR2 YYNGEE. The CDR3 protein is CASSVGWEGEEETQYF. The CDR3 bases are TGTGCCAGCAGCGTAGGGTGGGAGGGGGAAGAAGAGACCCAGTACTTC.

The chain is built from TRBV5-1 and TRBJ2-5; 9 bases match TRBD2. CDR3 length equals 14 residues. The germline gives CDR1 SGHRS, CDR2 YFSETQ. Trimming cost V 4 bases and J 5 bases; bases outside gene matches: 6. The CDR3 DNA sequence: TGCGCCAGCAGCACGGGACTAGCTGAGGAGACCCAGTACTTC. Protein product: CASSTGLAEETQYF.

V and J are TRBV15 and TRBJ2-3; TRBD2 matches 9 bases. The trim removed 0 bases at V and 4 bases at J, leaving 5 bases unmatched. This CDR3 contains 16 residues. Germline V gene data show CDR1 as LNHNV and CDR2 as YYDKDF (reference sequence). In DNA form, the CDR3 reads TGTGCCACCAGCAGAGATTGGGCTAGCGGGGCAGATACGCAGTATTTT. Its protein product is CATSRDWASGADTQYF.

In DNA, the CDR3 is TGTGCCAGTAGTAATCCAGGGGACAGCTCCTACAATGAGCAGTTCTTC. Translated: CASSNPGDSSYNEQFF. V gene TRBV19 combines with J gene TRBJ2-1, with 7 bases lining up with TRBD1. The V gene end was trimmed by 4 bases and the J gene end by 0 bases; junction bases not matched to a gene: 6. There are 16 residues in the CDR3. Germline CDR1 LNHDA, CDR2 SQIVND (reference sequence).

V gene TRBV3-1 (or the pseudogene TRBV3-2) combines with J gene TRBJ1-1, with D unclear. The V end lost 0 bases, the J end lost 6 bases, and 11 bases lay between the germline ends. The V gene's germline CDR1 is LGHDT and CDR2 YNNKEL (reference sequence). The CDR3 is 14 amino acids. CDR3 amino acids: CASSQDRIAPEAFF. The CDR3 nucleotides read TGTGCCAGCAGCCAAGACAGGATCGCACCTGAAGCTTTCTTT.

The V call is TRBV18, the J call TRBJ1-1; TRBD1 is a possible D gene (5 bases). The V end was cut by 0 bases, the J end by 3 bases, with 14 bases between. The germline V gene encodes CDR1 KGHSH and CDR2 LQKENI. The CDR3 has 16 residues. In nucleotides, the CDR3 is TGTGCCAGCTCACCACCCCCACGGGGGTCGGACACTGAAGCTTTCTTT. Its protein product is CASSPPPRGSDTEAFF.

About this clone: Mismatch with germline at one junction end may stem from a read error. This rearrangement joins TRBV5-1 to TRBJ2-5; TRBD2 aligns across 9 bases. This CDR3 is built from 14 residues. Germline CDR1 is SGHRS and CDR2 is YFSETQ. The CDR3 sequence: CARSGREGGETQYF. The CDR3, as DNA: TGCGCCCGCAGCGGGCGGGAGGGGGGAGAGACCCAGTACTTC.

The chain has TRBV19 and TRBJ2-6, with a tentative D call TRBD1 (6 bases). V was trimmed by 3 bases and J by 3 bases, leaving 9 bases between them. This CDR3 is built from 15 residues. In germline, CDR1 is LNHDA, CDR2 SQIVND (reference sequence). In nucleotides, the CDR3 is TGTGCCAGTAGTATTTGGGGGCTTGGGGCCAACGTCCTGACTTTC. It encodes CASSIWGLGANVLTF.

This chain uses TRBV29-1 with TRBJ2-5, with no clear D. The CDR3 consists of 12 residues. Trimming shortened V by 4 bases and J by 1 base, and 7 bases separated the two germline ends. Germline CDR1 reads SQVTM; CDR2 reads ANQGSEA. CDR3: CSVGRVQETQYF. Written as DNA, the CDR3 is TGCAGCGTTGGGAGAGTCCAAGAGACCCAGTACTTC.

The rearrangement links TRBV4-2 to TRBJ2-3; TRBD2 matches at 7 bases. V dropped 7 bases and J dropped 7; count of bases not matched to a gene: 14. CDR1 and CDR2 from the germline V gene are LGHNA and YNFKEQ. The CDR3 totals 15 residues. CDR3 bases: TGTGCCAGCACCCCTCGCGGGGGAGCCAAACATACGCAGTATTTT. Protein product: CASTPRGGAKHTQYF.

The V call is TRBV28, the J call TRBJ1-1; the D gene is possibly TRBD1 (6 bases). The CDR3 is made up of 14 amino acids. V lost 8 bases, J lost 4 bases, and 17 bases lay in between. CDR1 is MDHEN and CDR2 is SYDVKM in the germline V gene. The CDR3 coding sequence is TGTGCCAGCCGGCAATTAGGGGGAAGCACTGAAGCTTTCTTT. Encoded protein: CASRQLGGSTEAFF.

This clone was counted at least ten times. The chain combines TRBV11-2 with TRBJ2-7; 8 nucleotides agree with TRBD2. The trim removed 2 bases at V and 4 bases at J, leaving 4 bases unmatched. From germline, CDR1 is SGHAT and CDR2 FQNNGV. The CDR3 length is 14 residues. The CDR3 region has the DNA TGTGCCAGCAGCTTAAGGCCTAGCGGGTACGAGCAGTACTTC. This codes for CASSLRPSGYEQYF. The variable domain in full, completed from reference TRBV11-2 and TRBJ2-7, reads EAGVAQSPRYKIIEKRQSVAFWCNPISGHATLYWYQQILGQGPKLLIQFQNNGVVDDSQLPKDRFSAERLKGVDSTLKIQPAKLEDSAVYLCASSLRPSGYEQYFGPGTRLTVT.

The chain couples TRBV19 to TRBJ2-2, with 7 bases that match TRBD1. Germline CDR1 LNHDA, CDR2 SQIVND (reference sequence). CDR3 length: 15 residues. The trim removed 7 bases at V and 5 bases at J, leaving 10 bases unmatched. This chain's CDR3 is CASNVRGRRTGELFF. As DNA, the CDR3 is TGTGCCAGTAACGTTAGGGGGCGACGGACCGGGGAGCTGTTTTTT.

The chain recombines TRBV5-4 with TRBJ2-7; 12 nucleotides align to TRBD2. The V and J ends lost 3 bases and 3 bases, in that order; junction bases with no gene match: 4. This CDR3 comprises 15 residues. CDR1 and CDR2 from the germline V gene are SGHNT and YYREEE (reference sequence). This CDR3 is CASSSGTSGYYEQYF. The CDR3 DNA follows: TGTGCCAGCAGCTCAGGGACTAGCGGGTACTACGAGCAGTACTTC.

V is TRBV9 and J is TRBJ2-2, with 9 bases that match TRBD2. Germline CDR1 SGDLS, CDR2 YYNGEE. This CDR3 is built from 16 residues. Trimming at V came to 3 bases and at J to 2 bases, leaving 5 bases not matched to a gene. The DNA of the CDR3 is TGTGCCAGCAGCGCGTCTAGCGGGGTTAACACCGGGGAGCTGTTTTTT. Its translation is CASSASSGVNTGELFF.